The 8 T cell receptor beta chains in this list originate from one sample, sequenced in a study of blood T cell repertoires in COVID-19. Sequenced by immunoSEQ multiplex PCR; TCRdb stores in-frame clones only, minus some. Of approximately 140,000 clones listed, roughly four fifths are singletons. Specimen: peripheral blood. The receptors originated from a woman older than 75 in a cohort sampled during active or convalescent COVID-19.

The rearrangement uses TRBV29-1 and TRBJ1-4; D might be TRBD1 (5 bases). The V gene lost 3 bases and the J gene lost 7 bases, with 9 bases spanning the gap. CDR1 SQVTM and CDR2 ANQGSEA come from the germline V gene. This CDR3 spans 12 amino acids. The CDR3 DNA follows: TGCAGCGTTGATCAGGGTGGTGAAAAACTGTTTTTT. Its protein product is CSVDQGGEKLFF.

Comment on this clone: The sample carries other DNA sequences with the same CDR3. The genes are TRBV13 and TRBJ2-7, with TRBD1 identical over 9 bases. Germline V CDR1 and CDR2: PRHDT, FYEKMQ (reference sequence). The CDR3 contains 19 residues. V lost 5 bases to trimming and J lost 0 bases; unmatched junction nucleotides: 17. The CDR3 region is CASSEKTGGTLTSSYEQYF. The CDR3 region has the DNA TGTGCCAGCAGCGAAAAGACAGGGGGAACTTTGACGAGCTCCTACGAGCAGTACTTC.

Notes on this clone: The sample holds other DNA sequences that translate to the same CDR3. As DNA, the CDR3 is TGTGCCAGCAGCTCTACGAACACCGGGGAGCTGTTTTTT. This translates into CASSSTNTGELFF. The chain couples TRBV5-5 to TRBJ2-2, with no clear D. Germline V gene sequence: CDR1 SGHKS, CDR2 YYEKEE (reference sequence). The CDR3 consists of 13 residues. Deletions cut 3 bases from V and 0 bases from J, with 3 bases between.

The chain is built from TRBV4-1 and TRBJ1-1; D is perhaps TRBD1 (5 bases). This CDR3 has 15 residues. The germline V gene encodes CDR1 MGHRA and CDR2 YSYEKL. V shed 2 bases and J shed 1 base, with 11 bases lying between them. Here the CDR3 DNA reads TGCGCCAGCAGCCAACCAGGGAAGGGGAACACTGAAGCTTTCTTT. Translating gives CASSQPGKGNTEAFF.

V gene TRBV7-2 combines with J gene TRBJ2-1; 14 bases fit TRBD2. Germline values: CDR1 SGHTA, CDR2 FQGNSA. CDR3 size: 15 residues. J gave up 9 bases and V 5 bases, and 6 bases lay outside the gene matches. The CDR3 spells CASSTRLAGGAEQFF. The CDR3 DNA sequence: TGTGCCAGCAGCACCAGACTAGCGGGGGGGGCTGAGCAGTTCTTC.

The chain is built from TRBV4-2 and TRBJ1-6; possible D gene TRBD1, 6 bases. The V gene's germline CDR1 is LGHNA and CDR2 YNFKEQ. Trimming shortened V by 0 bases and J by 6 bases, and 12 bases separated the two germline ends. CDR3 size: 16 residues. CDR3 nucleotide sequence: TGTGCCAGCAGCCAAGAAGGGGGGGGGCTTAATTCACCCCTCCACTTT. It is translated as CASSQEGGGLNSPLHF.

The chain uses TRBV30 and TRBJ1-1; 9 positions agree with TRBD1. This CDR3 has 13 amino acids. Losses at the gene ends were 7 bases for V and 5 bases for J; bases not matched to a gene: 8. The V gene's germline CDR1 is GTSNPN and CDR2 SVGIG (reference sequence). The CDR3 bases are TGTGCCTCTGAGACAGGGGGTGGGACTGAAGCTTTCTTT. As protein: CASETGGGTEAFF.

The chain recombines TRBV4-1 with TRBJ2-7; D possibly corresponds to TRBD2 (5 bases). Germline V gives CDR1 MGHRA, CDR2 YSYEKL. CDR3 length: 15 amino acids. V lost 1 base and J 3 bases, leaving 13 bases between the germline ends. As DNA, the CDR3 is TGCGCCAGCAGCCAAGGGACTCTAGGTTTCTACGAGCAGTACTTC. It is translated as CASSQGTLGFYEQYF.